The 26 T cell receptor beta chains below come from one sample, sequenced in a study of metastatic and nonmetastatic thyroid tumors. Via MiXCR, TCRdb re-called the PCR reads. Among 7,000 to 9,500 clones listed, about 14% were seen once. No patient received treatment before thyroid surgery. The sequenced material came from blood. The receptors originated from a female donor with papillary thyroid cancer or a benign thyroid nodule (not recorded which). Some clones in this sample may be carry-over from other donors' samples.

This clone is categorized as medium-sized. This chain links TRBV2 with TRBJ1-2; possibly TRBD1 for D (5 bases). Trimming pared 6 bases from V and 4 bases from J, leaving 15 bases between. Germline CDR1 SNHLY, CDR2 FYNNEI. The CDR3 runs 14 residues. CDR3 nucleotide sequence: TGTGCCAGCAGGTACGACCCTGGGGCCTATGGCTACACCTTC. As protein: CASRYDPGAYGYTF. Drawing the rest from reference TRBV2 and TRBJ1-2, the complete variable domain is EPEVTQTPSHQVTQMGQEVILRCVPISNHLYFYWYRQILGQKVEFLVSFYNNEISEKSEIFDDQFSVERPDGSNFTLKIRSTKLEDSAMYFCASRYDPGAYGYTFGSGTRLTVV.

This clone was seen only a few times. A junction boundary mismatches the germline segment, possibly from a read error. The chain carries TRBV6-2 or TRBV6-3 and TRBJ2-3, with 7 positions matching TRBD2. The CDR3 is 15 residues long. Looked up from germline, CDR1 is MNHEY and CDR2 is SVGEGT. The CDR3, as DNA: TGTGCCAGCAGTTATAGCGGCGGGAGCACATATACGCAGTATTTT. Amino acid sequence: CASSYSGGSTYTQYF.

By share, this clone counts as medium-sized. The CDR3 is CASSLFRANTEAFF. For the CDR3, the DNA is TGTGCCAGCAGTTTGTTCCGGGCGAACACTGAAGCTTTCTTT. The V call is TRBV12-3 or TRBV12-4, the J call TRBJ1-1; no clear D gene. V was shortened by 3 bases and J by 1 base, with 9 bases between the two germline ends. The CDR3 consists of 14 residues.

The J gene is TRBJ1-6, the V gene TRBV2; tentatively, D is TRBD1 (6 bases). Germline CDR1 and CDR2: SNHLY and FYNNEI. This CDR3 is 14 amino acids long. Trimming removed 3 bases at V and 10 bases at J, with 13 bases between. CDR3 in DNA: TGTGCCAGCAGTGAGATAAGGGGGATGTCACCCCTCCACTTT. It translates to CASSEIRGMSPLHF.

Written as DNA, the CDR3 is TGCAGTGTTCCCGGTACTATCAGCAATACGCAGTATTTT. As protein: CSVPGTISNTQYF. The rearrangement links TRBV20-1 to TRBJ2-3; D gene unclear. Germline V gene sequence: CDR1 DFQATT, CDR2 SNEGSKA (reference sequence). Deletions cut 7 bases from V and 7 bases from J, with 18 bases between. The CDR3 is 13 residues long.

The J gene is TRBJ2-7, the V gene TRBV2; maybe TRBD1 (5 bases). Germline lookup yields CDR1 SNHLY and CDR2 FYNNEI. Deletions cut 6 bases from V and 5 bases from J, with 14 bases between. CDR3 size: 13 residues. The DNA of the CDR3 is TGTGCCAGCAGCCAAGACAGATCCAACGAGCAGTACTTC. Protein product: CASSQDRSNEQYF.

The chain joins TRBV27 to TRBJ2-7; perhaps TRBD1 as D (5 bases). Germline CDR1 reads MNHEY; CDR2 reads SMNVEV (reference sequence). This CDR3 has 15 residues. The V gene lost 4 bases and the J gene lost 6 bases, with 19 bases spanning the gap. CDR3 sequence (DNA): TGTGCCAGCAGTTCCGTAGTGACAGTCCCCGGCGAGCAGTACTTC. Protein: CASSSVVTVPGEQYF.

A few counts support this clone. CDR3 sequence (DNA): TGTGCCAGCACCCGGACGTTAAACTCCTACGAGCAGTACTTC. Translated, it gives CASTRTLNSYEQYF. V gene TRBV6-1 combines with J gene TRBJ2-7; D is unresolved. The germline CDR1 and CDR2 sequences are MNHNS and SASEGT. CDR3 length equals 14 residues. The V end was cut by 7 bases, the J end by 0 bases, with 13 bases between.

This clone was counted ten times or more. V is TRBV7-9 and J is TRBJ2-7, with unresolved D. Between the trimmed V and J ends, which lost 4 bases and 4 bases, there was a span of 14 bases. The CDR3 totals 14 residues. Germline lookup yields CDR1 SEHNR and CDR2 FQNEAQ (reference sequence). DNA of the CDR3: TGTGCCAGCAGCTCCGGAACTCAAACGTACGAGCAGTACTTC. It specifies CASSSGTQTYEQYF.

The DNA for the CDR3 is TGTGCCAGCAGCTTAGCGATGGGGGGCGAGCAGTACTTC. Protein sequence: CASSLAMGGEQYF. The chain joins TRBV7-9 to TRBJ2-7, with D tentatively TRBD2 (6 bases). The CDR3 contains 13 residues. Germline CDR1 SEHNR, CDR2 FQNEAQ (reference sequence). Trimming removed 0 bases from V and 6 bases from J, with 9 bases in between.

By frequency in the sample, this clone is medium-sized. V gene TRBV6-5 combines with J gene TRBJ2-5; the match to TRBD2 covers 8 bases. There are 16 residues in the CDR3. The J segment lost 2 bases and the V segment lost 0 bases, leaving 5 bases of the junction unmatched. The V gene's germline CDR1 is MNHEY and CDR2 SVGAGI. This CDR3 is CASSYSKLAEQETQYF. CDR3 nucleotides: TGTGCCAGCAGTTACTCGAAACTAGCGGAACAAGAGACCCAGTACTTC.

J is TRBJ1-1 and V is TRBV5-4; no firm D call. CDR1 and CDR2 (germline): SGHNT, YYREEE (reference sequence). Between the trimmed V and J ends, which lost 2 bases and 6 bases, there was a span of 11 bases. This CDR3 contains 13 residues. This CDR3 is CASSLPREAEAFF. Written as DNA, the CDR3 is TGTGCCAGCAGCTTACCTCGAGAGGCTGAAGCTTTCTTT.

In its sample, this clone was seen many times. The V call is TRBV5-4, the J call TRBJ2-1; D is undetermined. Germline V CDR1 and CDR2: SGHNT, YYREEE (reference sequence). The CDR3 covers 12 residues. Trimming left V 4 bases short and J 15 bases short, with 17 bases between. The CDR3 DNA reads as TGTGCCAGCAGCATCGACTTATCCCAGCGGTTCTTC. It is translated as CASSIDLSQRFF.

In its sample, this clone ranks as medium-sized. The chain is built from TRBV13 and TRBJ2-2; TRBD2 agrees at 7 bases. The trim removed 5 bases at V and 2 bases at J, leaving 8 bases unmatched. Germline assignment: CDR1 PRHDT and CDR2 FYEKMQ (reference sequence). The CDR3 totals 16 residues. CDR3 bases: TGTGCCAGCAGCACACCTCGGGGGGTAAACACCGGGGAGCTGTTTTTT. It translates to CASSTPRGVNTGELFF.

The CDR3 nucleotides read TGTGCCATCAGCGCCGGGACATACGAGCAGTACTTC. Amino acids: CAISAGTYEQYF. The chain employs TRBV10-3 and TRBJ2-7; tentatively, D is TRBD1 (6 bases). The germline CDR1 and CDR2 sequences are ENHRY and SYGVKD. The CDR3 is made up of 12 amino acids. V shed 6 bases and J shed 4 bases, with 10 bases lying between them.

This clone was counted only a few times. The rearrangement joins TRBV19 to TRBJ1-5; a possible D gene is TRBD1 (6 bases). CDR1 is LNHDA, CDR2 SQIVND, per germline (reference sequence). The CDR3 runs to 16 residues. V lost 2 bases and J lost 0, with 11 bases in between. CDR3 nucleotide sequence: TGTGCCAGTAGTATACCCACAGGGAATAGCAATCAGCCCCAGCATTTT. Translation gives CASSIPTGNSNQPQHF.

In its sample, this clone ranks as medium-sized. The J gene is TRBJ1-3, the V gene TRBV9; the D gene is possibly TRBD1 (6 bases). The CDR3 covers 14 residues. Trimming pared 0 bases from V and 2 bases from J, leaving 6 bases between. Germline CDR1 reads SGDLS; CDR2 reads YYNGEE. CDR3: CASSVGDTGNTIYF. The CDR3 DNA is TGTGCCAGCAGCGTAGGGGACACTGGAAACACCATATATTTT.

This clone was detected ten times or more. The rearrangement links TRBV20-1 to TRBJ2-5; D gene unclear. V gave up 0 bases and J gave up 5 bases, with 4 bases separating them. CDR3 length: 11 amino acids. Germline CDR1 reads DFQATT; CDR2 reads SNEGSKA (reference sequence). DNA of the CDR3: TGCAGTGCTAGAGATTGGGAGACCCAGTACTTC. Amino acid sequence: CSARDWETQYF.

Worth noting for this clone: An end of the junction differs from the germline gene, which may be a read error. The chain links TRBV11-3 to TRBJ2-2, with 9 bases identical to TRBD1. Germline CDR1 reads SGHNT; CDR2 reads YENEEA. The CDR3 is made up of 15 amino acids. CDR3 in DNA: TGTGCCAGCAGCTTAGGGACAGGGGACACCGCGGAGCTTTTTTTT. This sequence encodes CASSLGTGDTAELFF.

This clone was seen ten or more times. Being one base from a much bigger clone, this may be a read error. Other DNA sequences in the same sample also yield this CDR3. This chain joins TRBV10-1 and TRBJ1-4; 8 bases are shared with TRBD1. Germline CDR1 reads WNHNN; CDR2 reads SYGVQD (reference sequence). The length of the CDR3 is 14 residues. For the CDR3, the DNA is TGCGCCAGCAGCTCGGACAGGGAAGGGGAAAAACTGTTCTTT. It translates to CASSSDREGEKLFF.

Ten or more counts support this clone. This chain connects TRBV4-3 to TRBJ2-5; 8 positions agree with TRBD1. This CDR3 region has 15 residues. Germline assignment: CDR1 LGHNA and CDR2 YSLEER. J gave up 4 bases and V 0 bases, and 4 bases lay outside the gene matches. The CDR3 sequence: CASSQEAGGRETQYF. The CDR3, as DNA: TGCGCCAGCAGCCAAGAGGCAGGGGGCCGAGAGACCCAGTACTTC.

This clone was detected a few times. The chain joins TRBV6-1 to TRBJ2-3; D is undetermined. The CDR3 sequence is 15 residues long. CDR1 is MNHNS, CDR2 SASEGT, per germline. The V end was cut by 5 bases, the J end by 0 bases, with 12 bases between. This CDR3 is CASSPGPSSTDTQYF. The CDR3 DNA follows: TGTGCCAGCAGTCCGGGTCCCTCTAGCACAGATACGCAGTATTTT.

This clone turned up a few times. This may arise from a read error, as a much more abundant clone is one base away. V gene TRBV20-1 combines with J gene TRBJ2-5, with TRBD2 matching 8 bases. Germline V lookup: CDR1 DFQATT, CDR2 SNEGSKA (reference sequence). This CDR3 is 13 amino acids long. In DNA, the CDR3 is TGCCGTGCATACGGGGGGGGACAAGAGACCCAGTACTTC. It translates to CRAYGGGQETQYF.

In its sample, this clone is medium-sized (0.01 to 0.1%). This chain joins TRBV20-1 and TRBJ2-3; TRBD2 aligns across 11 bases. The CDR3 consists of 14 residues. J was trimmed by 13 bases and V by 4 bases; bases with no gene match: 13. Germline V gives CDR1 DFQATT, CDR2 SNEGSKA (reference sequence). The CDR3 DNA follows: TGCAGTGCTATCCTCGGACTAGCGGGCGGCCCGAAGTATTTT. Translated, it gives CSAILGLAGGPKYF.

This clone was seen at least ten times. This sequence joins TRBV19 and TRBJ2-1, with TRBD2 matching 9 bases. V shed 6 bases and J 3 bases; nucleotides not matched to a gene: 9. The germline V gene has CDR1 LNHDA and CDR2 SQIVND (reference sequence). The CDR3 runs 16 residues. CDR3 DNA: TGTGCCAGTAGGCTAGCGGGATTACTTCACTACAATGAGCAGTTCTTC. Its protein is CASRLAGLLHYNEQFF.

By frequency in the sample, this clone is medium-sized. V is TRBV6-1 and J is TRBJ2-7; tentatively, D is TRBD1 or TRBD2 (5 bases each). CDR3 length: 13 residues. Germline CDR1 reads MNHNS; CDR2 reads SASEGT. V gave up 6 bases and J gave up 2 bases, with 11 bases separating them. The CDR3 bases are TGTGCCAGCAGCAGGGTGGGAGCCTACGAGCAGTACTTC. Encoded protein: CASSRVGAYEQYF.